Below, 24 T cell receptor beta chains from the same sample are listed, as sequenced in a study of blood T cell repertoires in COVID-19. Clones were read by immunoSEQ multiplex PCR, and TCRdb kept only the in-frame ones, dropping some. The sample records some 330,000 clones, 92% being singletons. Sample: PBMCs or T cells enriched from blood (not recorded which). The receptor source for this set is a woman aged 30 to 39 who had recovered from COVID-19.

The V gene is TRBV7-3, the J gene TRBJ1-1; D remains unclear. V lost 4 bases to trimming and J lost 1 base, with 13 bases between them. This CDR3 contains 15 residues. Per the germline V gene, CDR1 is SGHTA and CDR2 is FQGTGA. CDR3 sequence (DNA): TGTGCCAGCAGCTCCCTCTCGACGGGGAACACTGAAGCTTTCTTT. Encoded protein: CASSSLSTGNTEAFF.

The chain has TRBV28 and TRBJ1-4; no firm D call. The CDR3 runs to 17 residues. Per the germline V gene, CDR1 is MDHEN and CDR2 is SYDVKM. The germline V and J ends were trimmed by 5 bases and 7 bases, with 23 bases remaining between them. The CDR3, as DNA: TGTGCCAGCAGTGTGCCCCGCTCGGGGTTAGAAGGTGAAAAACTGTTTTTT. It yields the protein CASSVPRSGLEGEKLFF.

The genes are TRBV7-2 and TRBJ1-2; 9 bases match TRBD1. The V gene's germline CDR1 is SGHTA and CDR2 FQGNSA. This CDR3 region has 14 residues. J lost 8 bases, V lost 4 bases, and 8 bases had no gene match. CDR3 in amino acids: CASSSQGARVGYTF. Written as DNA, the CDR3 is TGTGCCAGCAGCTCACAGGGGGCGCGGGTAGGCTACACCTTC.

The chain is built from TRBV28 and TRBJ2-7, with 10 bases matching TRBD1. This CDR3 contains 14 residues. Germline CDR1 and CDR2: MDHEN and SYDVKM. V lost 6 bases, J lost 1 base, and 3 bases stayed unmatched. CDR3 in DNA: TGTGCCAGCAGGACAGGGGGCGCGTCCTACGAGCAGTACTTC. Translation gives CASRTGGASYEQYF.

The chain recombines TRBV5-1 with TRBJ1-4; D gene uncertain. The germline V and J ends were trimmed by 0 bases and 3 bases, with 6 bases remaining between them. The CDR3 has 14 amino acids. From germline, CDR1 is SGHRS and CDR2 YFSETQ. The CDR3 here is CASSLAGPNEKLFF. The DNA for the CDR3 is TGCGCCAGCAGCTTGGCAGGTCCTAATGAAAAACTGTTTTTT.

This clone was recorded only once. This sequence joins TRBV7-2 and TRBJ2-7; 9 positions agree with TRBD1. Losses at the gene ends were 3 bases for V and 3 bases for J; bases not matched to a gene: 6. CDR1 is SGHTA, CDR2 FQGNSA, per germline. The CDR3 consists of 15 residues. CDR3 coding DNA: TGTGCCAGCAGCTTGGCGCCGGGACAGGGCTACGAGCAGTACTTC. Amino acids: CASSLAPGQGYEQYF.

About this clone itself: The same CDR3 arises from other DNA sequences in this sample as well. V gene TRBV5-1 combines with J gene TRBJ2-1, with 8 bases identical to TRBD2. After removal of 4 bases from V and 2 bases from J, the junction contained 5 bases not matched to a gene. The germline V gene has CDR1 SGHRS and CDR2 YFSETQ. The length of the CDR3 is 15 residues. The CDR3 sequence: CASSITSGTYNEQFF. As DNA, the CDR3 is TGCGCCAGCAGCATCACTAGCGGAACCTACAATGAGCAGTTCTTC. The full variable domain, completed using reference TRBV5-1 and TRBJ2-1, is KAGVTQTPRYLIKTRGQQVTLSCSPISGHRSVSWYQQTPGQGLQFLFEYFSETQRNKGNFPGRFSGRQFSNSRSEMNVSTLELGDSALYLCASSITSGTYNEQFFGPGTRLTVL.

V gene TRBV20-1 combines with J gene TRBJ2-7; D unresolved. The length of the CDR3 is 15 residues. Trimming shortened V by 3 bases and J by 0 bases, and 15 bases separated the two germline ends. Germline V gene data show CDR1 as DFQATT and CDR2 as SNEGSKA (reference sequence). CDR3 sequence: CSASIPEYSSYEQYF. In DNA form, the CDR3 reads TGCAGTGCTAGTATTCCAGAATACAGCTCCTACGAGCAGTACTTC.

This sequence joins TRBV28 and TRBJ1-3, with no clear D. The CDR3 runs 15 residues. Trimming shortened V by 9 bases and J by 0 bases, and 15 bases separated the two germline ends. CDR1 and CDR2 from the germline V gene are MDHEN and SYDVKM. Here the CDR3 DNA reads TGTGCCAGTAGTAACGCGCGGGGCTCTGGAAACACCATATATTTT. It encodes CASSNARGSGNTIYF.

The chain has TRBV2 and TRBJ2-1; perhaps TRBD2 as D (6 bases). Germline V gene data show CDR1 as SNHLY and CDR2 as FYNNEI. The CDR3 has 15 amino acids. The ends were cut back, 6 bases at V and 1 base at J, with 13 bases in the middle. CDR3 protein: CASSPRRVSYNEQFF. CDR3 DNA: TGTGCCAGCAGCCCTCGGAGGGTGTCCTACAATGAGCAGTTCTTC.

V usage is TRBV6-5 and J usage is TRBJ1-4; D ambiguous. Trimming pared 5 bases from V and 3 bases from J, leaving 4 bases between. CDR1 and CDR2 (germline): MNHEY, SVGAGI. This CDR3 contains 12 residues. Written as DNA, the CDR3 is TGTGCCAGCAGTCATCCTAATGAAAAACTGTTTTTT. This gives the protein CASSHPNEKLFF.

V is TRBV28 and J is TRBJ1-1, with D unresolved. The CDR3 is made up of 14 amino acids. Trimming removed 6 bases at V and 2 bases at J, with 13 bases between. Germline CDR1 and CDR2: MDHEN and SYDVKM. The CDR3 coding sequence is TGTGCCAGCAGCCCTCCTCGAGGCAACACTGAAGCTTTCTTT. The encoded protein is CASSPPRGNTEAFF. The full variable domain, completed using reference TRBV28 and TRBJ1-1, is DVKVTQSSRYLVKRTGEKVFLECVQDMDHENMFWYRQDPGLGLRLIYFSYDVKMKEKGDIPEGYSVSREKKERFSLILESASTNQTSMYLCASSPPRGNTEAFFGQGTRLTVV.

A word on this clone: The sample has other DNA sequences that encode this CDR3 too. The chain recombines TRBV27 with TRBJ2-7; 11 nucleotides match TRBD2. V lost 3 bases and J lost 2; bases outside the gene matches: 3. This CDR3 region has 15 residues. In germline, CDR1 is MNHEY, CDR2 SMNVEV (reference sequence). The CDR3 DNA follows: TGTGCCAGCAGTTTCGGGACTAGCGGTACCTACGAGCAGTACTTC. It codes for CASSFGTSGTYEQYF.

The CDR3 loop reads CASSAYRASSYNSPLHF. As DNA, the CDR3 is TGTGCCAGCAGCGCGTACAGGGCAAGCTCCTATAATTCACCCCTCCACTTT. The chain combines TRBV5-8 with TRBJ1-6; possibly TRBD1 for D (6 bases). The V gene lost 4 bases and the J gene lost 0 bases, with 14 bases spanning the gap. Germline values: CDR1 SGHTS, CDR2 YDEGEE. The CDR3 length is 17 residues.

About this clone itself: This CDR3 is also generated by other DNA sequences in the sample. The J gene is TRBJ1-1, the V gene TRBV6-2 or TRBV6-3; D gene unclear. This CDR3 is 12 amino acids long. Germline CDR1 and CDR2: MNHEY and SVGEGT. Trimming shortened V by 6 bases and J by 5 bases, and 10 bases separated the two germline ends. The CDR3 is CASSIRGTEAFF. The CDR3 DNA reads TGTGCCAGCAGCATACGAGGGACTGAAGCTTTCTTT.

V and J are TRBV18 and TRBJ2-5, with no clear D. Between the trimmed V and J ends, which lost 2 bases and 1 base, there was a span of 5 bases. This CDR3 is built from 13 residues. Germline CDR1 and CDR2: KGHSH and LQKENI. As DNA, the CDR3 is TGTGCCAGCTCACCATCTCCCCAAGAGACCCAGTACTTC. The encoded protein is CASSPSPQETQYF.

The sample holds one count of this clone. The chain employs TRBV11-3 and TRBJ2-1, with a possible D match to TRBD1 (5 bases). Deletions cut 0 bases from V and 8 bases from J, with 14 bases between. Germline V gives CDR1 SGHNT, CDR2 YENEEA. There are 15 residues in the CDR3. The CDR3 DNA is TGTGCCAGCAGCTTAGACCGACAGCCTCACGATGAGCAGTTCTTC. This codes for CASSLDRQPHDEQFF.

This sequence joins TRBV5-4 and TRBJ1-5; D remains ambiguous. Trimming removed 5 bases at V and 0 bases at J, with 12 bases between. Germline CDR1 reads SGHNT; CDR2 reads YYREEE (reference sequence). The CDR3 is 15 residues long. CDR3 loop: CASSLVSYSNQPQHF. In DNA form, the CDR3 reads TGTGCCAGCAGTCTCGTCAGTTATAGCAATCAGCCCCAGCATTTT. Full variable domain (missing parts from reference TRBV5-4 and TRBJ1-5): ETGVTQSPTHLIKTRGQQVTLRCSSQSGHNTVSWYQQALGQGPQFIFQYYREEENGRGNFPPRFSGLQFPNYSSELNVNALELDDSALYLCASSLVSYSNQPQHFGDGTRLSIL.

The chain carries TRBV28 and TRBJ1-2; 10 nucleotides line up with TRBD1. The length of the CDR3 is 12 residues. Germline CDR1 reads MDHEN; CDR2 reads SYDVKM. The trim removed 8 bases at V and 3 bases at J, leaving 0 bases unmatched. CDR3 nucleotides: TGTGCCAGCGGGACAGGGGACTATGGCTACACCTTC. It specifies CASGTGDYGYTF.

V gene TRBV5-6 combines with J gene TRBJ1-2, with a tentative D call TRBD1 (5 bases). The CDR3 is made up of 14 amino acids. The V gene lost 0 bases and the J gene lost 4 bases, with 10 bases spanning the gap. Germline V lookup: CDR1 SGHDT, CDR2 YYEEEE. The DNA for the CDR3 is TGTGCCAGCAGCTTGGAGGGGTACCTCTATGGCTACACCTTC. It yields the protein CASSLEGYLYGYTF.

This rearrangement joins TRBV28 to TRBJ2-7; TRBD2 aligns across 7 bases. CDR3 size: 15 residues. Losses at the gene ends were 4 bases for V and 4 bases for J; bases not matched to a gene: 10. Germline assignment: CDR1 MDHEN and CDR2 SYDVKM. The CDR3 nucleotides are TGTGCCAGCAGTTCGCCCGGGCAAGCGGGGTACGAGCAGTACTTC. It yields the protein CASSSPGQAGYEQYF.

The chain links TRBV19 to TRBJ1-5; weak D call: TRBD1 (6 bases). The CDR3 has 19 amino acids. Trimming removed 4 bases at V and 6 bases at J, with 28 bases between. Per germline, CDR1 LNHDA and CDR2 SQIVND (reference sequence). CDR3 residues: CASSTPGLGGDRGSQPQHF. The CDR3 DNA follows: TGTGCCAGTAGTACCCCTGGGTTAGGGGGTGATAGGGGTAGTCAGCCCCAGCATTTT.

The chain recombines TRBV7-8 with TRBJ1-2; weak D call: TRBD1 (5 bases). The germline CDR1 and CDR2 sequences are SGHVS and FQNEAQ. The V gene lost 5 bases and the J gene lost 2 bases, with 12 bases spanning the gap. The CDR3 spans 14 residues. The CDR3 protein is CASSRETVNYGYTF. CDR3 nucleotides: TGTGCCAGCAGCCGAGAGACAGTCAACTATGGCTACACCTTC.

The rearrangement links TRBV6-2 or TRBV6-3 to TRBJ2-5, with D uncertain. V was trimmed by 2 bases and J by 5 bases, leaving 12 bases between them. This CDR3 contains 14 residues. From germline, CDR1 is MNHEY and CDR2 SVGEGT. The CDR3 region is CASSYRPGVETQYF. The CDR3 coding sequence is TGTGCCAGCAGTTACAGACCTGGAGTGGAGACCCAGTACTTC.